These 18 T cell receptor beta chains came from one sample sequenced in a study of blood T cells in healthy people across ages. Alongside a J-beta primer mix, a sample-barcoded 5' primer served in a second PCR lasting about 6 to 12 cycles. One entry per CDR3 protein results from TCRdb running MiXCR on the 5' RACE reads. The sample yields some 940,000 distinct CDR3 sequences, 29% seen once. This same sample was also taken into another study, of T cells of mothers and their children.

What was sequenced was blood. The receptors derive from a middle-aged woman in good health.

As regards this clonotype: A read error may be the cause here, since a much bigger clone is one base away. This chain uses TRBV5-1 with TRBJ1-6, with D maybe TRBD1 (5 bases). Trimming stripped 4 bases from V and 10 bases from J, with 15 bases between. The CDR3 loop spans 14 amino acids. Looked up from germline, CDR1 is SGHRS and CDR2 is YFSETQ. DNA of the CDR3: TGCGCCAGCAGCCAAGGGGACGGGTCCTCACCCCTCCACTTT. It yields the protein CASSQGDGSSPLHF.

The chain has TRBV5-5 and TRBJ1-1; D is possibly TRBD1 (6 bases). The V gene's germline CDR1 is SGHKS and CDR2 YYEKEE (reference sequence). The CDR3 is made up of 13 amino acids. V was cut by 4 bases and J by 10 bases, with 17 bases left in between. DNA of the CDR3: TGTGCCAGCAGCCAACAAGGGGGAAGGTTAGCTTTCTTT. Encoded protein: CASSQQGGRLAFF.

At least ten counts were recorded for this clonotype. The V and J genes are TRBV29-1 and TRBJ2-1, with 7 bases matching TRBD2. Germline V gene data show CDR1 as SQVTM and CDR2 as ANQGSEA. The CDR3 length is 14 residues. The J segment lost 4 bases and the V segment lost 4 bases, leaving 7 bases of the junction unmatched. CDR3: CSVGGGAPYNEQFF. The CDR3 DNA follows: TGCAGCGTTGGCGGGGGAGCACCATACAATGAGCAGTTCTTC.

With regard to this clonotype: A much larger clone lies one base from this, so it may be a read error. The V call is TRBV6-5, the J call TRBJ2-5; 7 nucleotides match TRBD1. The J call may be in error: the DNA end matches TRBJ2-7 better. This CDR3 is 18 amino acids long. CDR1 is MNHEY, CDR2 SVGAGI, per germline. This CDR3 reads CASSSSLTGIPSIYEQYF. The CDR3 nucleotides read TGTGCCAGCAGCTCCTCCTTGACAGGGATCCCTTCGATCTACGAGCAGTACTTC.

This CDR3 reads CAWGPAETQYF. DNA for the CDR3: TGTGCCTGGGGTCCCGCAGAGACCCAGTACTTC. This chain joins TRBV30 and TRBJ2-5; unclear D gene. Germline assignment: CDR1 GTSNPN and CDR2 SVGIG (reference sequence). The V end lost 5 bases, the J end lost 4 bases, and 8 bases lay between the germline ends. This CDR3 contains 11 residues.

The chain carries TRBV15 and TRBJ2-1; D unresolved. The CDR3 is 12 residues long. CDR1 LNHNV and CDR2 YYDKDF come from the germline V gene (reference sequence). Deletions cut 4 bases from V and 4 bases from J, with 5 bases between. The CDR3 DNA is TGTGCCACCAGCACCACTTACAATGAGCAGTTCTTC. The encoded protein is CATSTTYNEQFF.

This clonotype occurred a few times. The CDR3 coding sequence is TGTGCCAGCAGCAAAGACTCCCTTGGGGACAGCCATTATGGCTACACCTTC. As protein: CASSKDSLGDSHYGYTF. J is TRBJ1-2 and V is TRBV21-1; the tabulated D call, TRBD1, remains unverified against the DNA. TRBV21-1 is termed a pseudogene. The CDR3 sequence is 17 residues long.

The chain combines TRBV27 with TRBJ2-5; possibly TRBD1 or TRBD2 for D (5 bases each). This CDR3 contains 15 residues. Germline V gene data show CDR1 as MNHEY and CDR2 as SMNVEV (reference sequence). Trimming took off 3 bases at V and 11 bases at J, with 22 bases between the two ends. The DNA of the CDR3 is TGTGCCAGCAGTTTCCGGGACCATCCCTCTCGGGTGCAGTACTTC. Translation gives CASSFRDHPSRVQYF.

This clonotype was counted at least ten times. CDR3 amino acids: CASSHDRGRDGYTF. In DNA form, the CDR3 reads TGTGCCAGCAGCCATGACAGGGGGCGAGATGGCTACACCTTC. This chain links TRBV9 with TRBJ1-2; 10 nucleotides line up with TRBD1. With 4 bases clipped from V and 6 bases from J, the junction kept 6 bases outside the gene matches. The germline gives CDR1 SGDLS, CDR2 YYNGEE. There are 14 residues in the CDR3.

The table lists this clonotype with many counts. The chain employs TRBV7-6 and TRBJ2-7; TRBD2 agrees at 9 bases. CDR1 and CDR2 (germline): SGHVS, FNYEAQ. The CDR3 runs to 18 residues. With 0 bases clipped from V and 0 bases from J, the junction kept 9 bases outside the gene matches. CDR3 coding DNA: TGTGCCAGCAGCTTAGCCCCCTGGCGGGGGGGTAGCTCCTACGAGCAGTACTTC. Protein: CASSLAPWRGGSSYEQYF. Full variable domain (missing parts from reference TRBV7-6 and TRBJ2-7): GAGVSQSPRYKVTKRGQDVALRCDPISGHVSLYWYRQALGQGPEFLTYFNYEAQQDKSGLPNDRFSAERPEGSISTLTIQRTEQRDSAMYRCASSLAPWRGGSSYEQYFGPGTRLTVT.

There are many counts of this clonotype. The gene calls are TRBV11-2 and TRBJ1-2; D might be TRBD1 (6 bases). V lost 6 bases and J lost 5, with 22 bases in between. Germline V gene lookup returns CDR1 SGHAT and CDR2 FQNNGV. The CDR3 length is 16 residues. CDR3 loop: CASSNSKGGFGYGYTF. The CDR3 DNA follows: TGTGCCAGCAGTAACTCAAAGGGGGGGTTCGGGTATGGCTACACCTTC.

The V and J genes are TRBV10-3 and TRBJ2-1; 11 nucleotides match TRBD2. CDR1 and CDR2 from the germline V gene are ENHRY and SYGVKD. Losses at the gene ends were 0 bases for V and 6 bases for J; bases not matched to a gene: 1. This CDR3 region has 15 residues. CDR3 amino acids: CAISESTSGSNEQFF. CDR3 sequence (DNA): TGTGCCATCAGTGAGTCTACTAGCGGGAGCAATGAGCAGTTCTTC.

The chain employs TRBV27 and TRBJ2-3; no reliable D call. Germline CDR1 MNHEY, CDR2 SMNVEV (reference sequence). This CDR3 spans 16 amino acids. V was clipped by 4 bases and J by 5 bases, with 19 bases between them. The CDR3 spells CASSSIDMFIVDTQYF. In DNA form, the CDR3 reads TGTGCCAGCAGTTCAATAGACATGTTTATCGTAGATACGCAGTATTTT.

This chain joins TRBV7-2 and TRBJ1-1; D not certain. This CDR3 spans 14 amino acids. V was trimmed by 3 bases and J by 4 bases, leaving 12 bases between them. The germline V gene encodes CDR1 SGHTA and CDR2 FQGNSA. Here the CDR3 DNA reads TGTGCCAGCAGCTTTTACGGGGTCGGCACTGAAGCTTTCTTT. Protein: CASSFYGVGTEAFF.

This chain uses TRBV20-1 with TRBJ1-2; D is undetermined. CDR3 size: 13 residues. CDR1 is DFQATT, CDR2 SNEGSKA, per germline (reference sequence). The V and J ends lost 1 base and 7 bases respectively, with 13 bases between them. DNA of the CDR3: TGCAGTGCTAGAGTAGGCGGTAGCGGTGGCTACACCTTC. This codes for CSARVGGSGGYTF.

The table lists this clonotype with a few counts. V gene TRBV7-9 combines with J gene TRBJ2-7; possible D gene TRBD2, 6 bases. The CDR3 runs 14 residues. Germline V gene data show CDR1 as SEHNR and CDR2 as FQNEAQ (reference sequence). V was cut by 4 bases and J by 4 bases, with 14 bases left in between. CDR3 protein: CASSYVGGGYEQYF. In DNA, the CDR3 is TGTGCCAGCAGCTACGTGGGGGGTGGGTACGAGCAGTACTTC.

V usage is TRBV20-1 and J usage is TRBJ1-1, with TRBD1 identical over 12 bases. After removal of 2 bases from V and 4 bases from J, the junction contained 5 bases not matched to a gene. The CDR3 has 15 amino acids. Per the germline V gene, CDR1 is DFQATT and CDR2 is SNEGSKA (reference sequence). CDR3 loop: CSARSGQGASTEAFF. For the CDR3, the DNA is TGCAGTGCTAGATCGGGACAGGGGGCGAGCACTGAAGCTTTCTTT.

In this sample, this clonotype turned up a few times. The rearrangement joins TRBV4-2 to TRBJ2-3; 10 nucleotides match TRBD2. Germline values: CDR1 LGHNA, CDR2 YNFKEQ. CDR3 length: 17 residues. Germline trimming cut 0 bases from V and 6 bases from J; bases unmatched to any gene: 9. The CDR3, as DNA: TGTGCCAGCAGCCAAGATGGGGTCACTAGCGGGGCGGATACGCAGTATTTT. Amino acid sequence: CASSQDGVTSGADTQYF.